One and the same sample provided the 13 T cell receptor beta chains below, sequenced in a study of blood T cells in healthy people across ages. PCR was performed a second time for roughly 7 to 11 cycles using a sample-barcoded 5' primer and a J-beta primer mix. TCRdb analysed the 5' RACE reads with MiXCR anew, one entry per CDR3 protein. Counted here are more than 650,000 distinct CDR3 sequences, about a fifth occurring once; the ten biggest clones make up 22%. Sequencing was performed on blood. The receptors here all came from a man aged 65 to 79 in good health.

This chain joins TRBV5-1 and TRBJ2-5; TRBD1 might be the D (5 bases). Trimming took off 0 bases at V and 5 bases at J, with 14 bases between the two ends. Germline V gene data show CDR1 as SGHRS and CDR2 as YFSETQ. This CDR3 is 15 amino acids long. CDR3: CASSLVPGKGETQYF. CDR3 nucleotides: TGCGCCAGCAGCTTGGTCCCAGGAAAGGGGGAGACCCAGTACTTC.

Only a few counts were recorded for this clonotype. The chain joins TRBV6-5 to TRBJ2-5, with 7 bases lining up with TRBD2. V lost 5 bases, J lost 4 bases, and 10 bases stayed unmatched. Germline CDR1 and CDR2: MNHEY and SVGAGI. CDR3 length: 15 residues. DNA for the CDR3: TGTGCCAGCAGTCCGGGGGGAAGCCTGGGAGAGACCCAGTACTTC. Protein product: CASSPGGSLGETQYF.

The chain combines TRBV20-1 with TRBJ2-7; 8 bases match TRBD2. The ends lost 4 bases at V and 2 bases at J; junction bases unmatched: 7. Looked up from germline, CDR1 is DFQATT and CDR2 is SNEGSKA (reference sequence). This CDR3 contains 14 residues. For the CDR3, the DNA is TGCAGTGCTAAGACTAGCGACCCAACCTACGAGCAGTACTTC. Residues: CSAKTSDPTYEQYF.

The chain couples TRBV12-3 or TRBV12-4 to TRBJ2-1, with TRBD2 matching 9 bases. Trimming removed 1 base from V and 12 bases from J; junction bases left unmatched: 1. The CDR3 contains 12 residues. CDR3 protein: CASSLGGRGQFF. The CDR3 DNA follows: TGTGCCAGCAGTTTAGGCGGGAGGGGGCAGTTCTTC.

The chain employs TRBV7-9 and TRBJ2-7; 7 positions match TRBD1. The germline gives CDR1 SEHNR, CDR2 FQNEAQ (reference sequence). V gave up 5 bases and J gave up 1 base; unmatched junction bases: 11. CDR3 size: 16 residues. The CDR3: CASSGRAGGASYEQYF. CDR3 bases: TGTGCCAGCAGCGGAAGAGCAGGGGGAGCATCCTACGAGCAGTACTTC.

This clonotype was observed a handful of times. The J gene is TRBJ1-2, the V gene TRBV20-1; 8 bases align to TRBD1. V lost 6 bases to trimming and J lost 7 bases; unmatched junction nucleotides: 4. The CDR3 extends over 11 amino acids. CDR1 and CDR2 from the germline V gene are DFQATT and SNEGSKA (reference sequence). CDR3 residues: CSADRGGGYTF. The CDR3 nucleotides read TGCAGTGCCGACAGGGGCGGTGGCTACACCTTC.

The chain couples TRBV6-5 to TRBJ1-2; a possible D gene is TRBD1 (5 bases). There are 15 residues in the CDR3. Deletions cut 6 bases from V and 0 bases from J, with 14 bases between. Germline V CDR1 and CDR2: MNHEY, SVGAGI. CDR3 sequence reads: CASSSPTVANYGYTF. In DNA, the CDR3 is TGTGCCAGCAGCTCCCCGACAGTAGCTAACTATGGCTACACCTTC.

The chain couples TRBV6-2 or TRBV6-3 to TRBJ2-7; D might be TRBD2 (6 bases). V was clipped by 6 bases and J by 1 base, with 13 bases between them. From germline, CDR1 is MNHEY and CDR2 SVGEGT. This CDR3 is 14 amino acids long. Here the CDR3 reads CASRPPGGSYEQYF. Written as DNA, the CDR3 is TGTGCCAGCAGACCCCCAGGAGGGTCCTACGAGCAGTACTTC.

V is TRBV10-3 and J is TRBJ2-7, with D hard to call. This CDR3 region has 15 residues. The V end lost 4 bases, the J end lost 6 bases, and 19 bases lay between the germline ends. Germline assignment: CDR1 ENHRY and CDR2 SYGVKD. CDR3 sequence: CAISVPNAGPTEQYF. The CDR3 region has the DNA TGTGCCATCAGTGTGCCAAACGCCGGGCCTACCGAGCAGTACTTC.

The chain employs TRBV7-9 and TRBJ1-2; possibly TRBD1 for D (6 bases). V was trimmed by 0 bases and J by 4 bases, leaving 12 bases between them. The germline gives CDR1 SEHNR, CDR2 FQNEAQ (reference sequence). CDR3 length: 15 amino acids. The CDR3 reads CASSLAAGAFYGYTF. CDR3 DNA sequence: TGTGCCAGCAGCTTAGCGGCAGGGGCTTTCTATGGCTACACCTTC.

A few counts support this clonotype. CDR3: CASSFGAVRSYEQYF. CDR3 nucleotide sequence: TGCGCCAGCAGCTTCGGGGCGGTAAGGAGCTACGAGCAGTACTTC. J is TRBJ2-5 and V is TRBV5-1; tentatively, D is TRBD1 or TRBD2 (5 bases each). The DNA end is a closer match to TRBJ2-7, so the J assignment may be wrong. The length of the CDR3 is 15 residues. Per germline, CDR1 SGHRS and CDR2 YFSETQ.

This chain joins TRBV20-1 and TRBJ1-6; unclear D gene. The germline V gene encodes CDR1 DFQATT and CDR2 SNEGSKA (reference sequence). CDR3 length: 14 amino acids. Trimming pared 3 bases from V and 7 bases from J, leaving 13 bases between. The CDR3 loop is CSARDLSGNSPLHF. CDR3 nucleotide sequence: TGCAGTGCTAGGGACTTAAGCGGAAATTCACCCCTCCACTTT.

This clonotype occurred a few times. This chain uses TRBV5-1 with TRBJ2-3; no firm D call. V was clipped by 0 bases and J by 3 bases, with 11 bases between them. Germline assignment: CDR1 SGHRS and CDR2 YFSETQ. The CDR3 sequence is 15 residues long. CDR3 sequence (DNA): TGCGCCAGCAGCTTGGCCACACCTAGGACAGATACGCAGTATTTT. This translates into CASSLATPRTDTQYF.